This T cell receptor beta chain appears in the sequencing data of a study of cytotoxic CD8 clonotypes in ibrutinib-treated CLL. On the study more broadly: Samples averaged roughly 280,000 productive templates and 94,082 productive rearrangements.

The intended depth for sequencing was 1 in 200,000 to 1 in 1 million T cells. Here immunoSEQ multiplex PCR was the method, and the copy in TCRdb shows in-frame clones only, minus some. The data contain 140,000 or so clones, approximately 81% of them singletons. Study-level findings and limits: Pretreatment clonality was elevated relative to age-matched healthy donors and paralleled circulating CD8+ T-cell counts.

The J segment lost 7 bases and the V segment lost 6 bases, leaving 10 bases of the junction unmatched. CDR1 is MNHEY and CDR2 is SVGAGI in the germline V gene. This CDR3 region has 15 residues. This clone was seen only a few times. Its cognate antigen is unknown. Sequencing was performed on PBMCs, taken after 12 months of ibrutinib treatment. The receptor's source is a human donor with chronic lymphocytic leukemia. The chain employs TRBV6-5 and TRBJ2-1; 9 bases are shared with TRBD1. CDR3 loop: CASRTTGTGLNEQFF. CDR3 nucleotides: TGTGCCAGCAGAACGACCGGGACAGGGTTGAATGAGCAGTTCTTC.